This TCR beta chain was obtained from a study of T-cell reconstitution after alpha-beta-depleted transplantation in children. General study points: Where some patients showed high TCRbeta diversity at day 60, it came from recipient T cells and thymic progenitors that had survived.

Note on this clonotype: Its target is unknown.

CDR3 length equals 15 residues. CDR1 and CDR2 (germline): SGHRS, YFSETQ. Between the trimmed V and J ends, which lost 4 bases and 3 bases, there was a span of 14 bases. Researchers prepared the TCRbeta library using unique molecular identifiers, the study reports. TCRdb fed the PCR reads into MiXCR, producing one record per CDR3 protein. The sample has around 370,000 distinct CDR3 sequences, about a sixth seen once. The chain links TRBV5-1 to TRBJ1-5; the D gene is possibly TRBD1 (5 bases). The source of this sequence is a male patient under 10 years old who had a stem cell transplant for acute lymphoblastic leukemia, so the T cells may come from the graft donor. Source: PBMCs, mostly from graft donor cells, taken 360 days after TCRalphabeta/CD19-depleted stem cell transplant. The CDR3 sequence is CASSPARGTNQPQHF. CDR3 DNA: TGCGCCAGCAGCCCGGCGCGGGGGACCAATCAGCCCCAGCATTTT.